The next 26 T cell receptor beta chains were all read from a single sample in a study of cytomegalovirus exposure and HLA in healthy donors. It was with 60 Vbeta and 13 Jbeta primers that the PCR ran. Assay: immunoSEQ multiplex PCR; the TCRdb copy retains only in-frame clones and omits some. This repertoire shows 120,000 or so clones, more than 65% found once; its top ten account for 1.8%. Sequencing was carried out using PBMCs. The source of these receptors is a man younger than 35 in good health and CMV-seronegative.

The rearrangement joins TRBV15 to TRBJ2-7; TRBD1 matches at 8 bases. Germline CDR1 reads LNHNV; CDR2 reads YYDKDF (reference sequence). The ends lost 0 bases at V and 4 bases at J; junction bases unmatched: 2. The CDR3 extends over 14 amino acids. CDR3 amino acids: CATSRDRGPYEQYF. In DNA form, the CDR3 reads TGTGCCACCAGCAGAGACAGGGGGCCTTACGAGCAGTACTTC.

This chain uses TRBV4-1 with TRBJ2-7; TRBD1 matches 10 bases. The CDR3 sequence is 14 residues long. CDR1 and CDR2 from the germline V gene are MGHRA and YSYEKL. Trimming took 4 bases from V and 4 from J; bases not matched to a gene: 4. The CDR3 loop is CASSRGQGVYEQYF. CDR3 DNA sequence: TGCGCCAGCAGCCGAGGACAGGGGGTTTACGAGCAGTACTTC.

J is TRBJ2-1 and V is TRBV7-6, with D unresolved. The CDR3 spans 14 residues. V lost 0 bases to trimming and J lost 2 bases, with 5 bases between them. Germline CDR1 reads SGHVS; CDR2 reads FNYEAQ. CDR3 loop: CASSLALAYNEQFF. In DNA form, the CDR3 reads TGTGCCAGCAGCTTAGCCCTCGCCTACAATGAGCAGTTCTTC. Full variable domain (remainder filled in from reference TRBV7-6 and TRBJ2-1): GAGVSQSPRYKVTKRGQDVALRCDPISGHVSLYWYRQALGQGPEFLTYFNYEAQQDKSGLPNDRFSAERPEGSISTLTIQRTEQRDSAMYRCASSLALAYNEQFFGPGTRLTVL.

J is TRBJ1-5 and V is TRBV18; maybe TRBD1 (6 bases). This CDR3 is 15 amino acids long. Trimming cost V 3 bases and J 5 bases, with 14 bases left between them. Germline assignment: CDR1 KGHSH and CDR2 LQKENI. For the CDR3, the DNA is TGTGCCAGCTCACCCCTACAGGGTTCGGATCAGCCCCAGCATTTT. Its protein product is CASSPLQGSDQPQHF.

This clone was counted once. The chain is built from TRBV29-1 and TRBJ2-1, with 9 bases fitting TRBD1. Germline CDR1 is SQVTM and CDR2 is ANQGSEA. V shed 4 bases and J 5 bases; nucleotides not matched to a gene: 18. CDR3 length equals 18 residues. The CDR3 loop reads CSVALLGQGYRQNNEQFF. The CDR3, as DNA: TGCAGCGTTGCCCTCCTGGGACAGGGCTATCGCCAGAACAATGAGCAGTTCTTC.

The chain uses TRBV4-1 and TRBJ1-2, with D uncertain. The CDR3 spans 13 residues. The ends were cut back, 4 bases at V and 3 bases at J, with 9 bases in the middle. CDR1 and CDR2 (germline): MGHRA, YSYEKL. CDR3: CASSPAPYYGYTF. CDR3 coding DNA: TGCGCCAGCAGCCCAGCGCCATACTATGGCTACACCTTC.

The rearrangement joins TRBV7-9 to TRBJ1-1; D is uncertain. V lost 4 bases and J 0 bases, leaving 6 bases between the germline ends. Per germline, CDR1 SEHNR and CDR2 FQNEAQ (reference sequence). The CDR3 runs to 13 residues. Here the CDR3 reads CASSSLMNTEAFF. CDR3 bases: TGTGCCAGCAGCTCTTTAATGAACACTGAAGCTTTCTTT.

This clone appeared a few times. This CDR3 reads CASSVSGGGYNEQFF. In DNA form, the CDR3 reads TGTGCCAGCAGCGTTAGCGGGGGGGGATACAATGAGCAGTTCTTC. This sequence joins TRBV9 and TRBJ2-1, with TRBD2 identical over 11 bases. V shed 2 bases and J 4 bases; nucleotides not matched to a gene: 2. Germline loops: CDR1 SGDLS, CDR2 YYNGEE. The CDR3 covers 15 residues.

V is TRBV11-2 and J is TRBJ1-1, with D possibly being TRBD1 (5 bases). CDR1 is SGHAT, CDR2 FQNNGV, per germline. This CDR3 is built from 14 residues. Trimming stripped 1 base from V and 4 bases from J, with 10 bases between. This CDR3 reads CASSLAQGVTEAFF. CDR3 DNA: TGTGCCAGCAGCTTAGCCCAGGGTGTCACTGAAGCTTTCTTT.

The chain couples TRBV20-1 to TRBJ1-1; 7 bases are a match to TRBD1. Germline V gene lookup returns CDR1 DFQATT and CDR2 SNEGSKA (reference sequence). The junction had 2 bases not matched to a gene; V was cut back by 3 bases and J by 7 bases. The CDR3 runs 11 residues. The chain's CDR3 is CSASRTGEAFF. CDR3 coding DNA: TGCAGTGCTAGTAGGACAGGTGAAGCTTTCTTT.

The chain recombines TRBV5-5 with TRBJ1-3, with D possibly matching TRBD1 (5 bases). Trimming took 3 bases from V and 1 from J, leaving 11 bases between them. The CDR3 extends over 15 amino acids. CDR1 is SGHKS and CDR2 is YYEKEE in the germline V gene (reference sequence). The CDR3 DNA reads as TGTGCCAGCAGCTATACGACAGTTTCTGGAAACACCATATATTTT. It specifies CASSYTTVSGNTIYF.

The V call is TRBV13, the J call TRBJ2-2; 7 positions agree with TRBD2. V was pared by 3 bases and J by 6 bases, with 7 bases of the junction left unmatched. The CDR3 spans 15 residues. Germline V gene lookup returns CDR1 PRHDT and CDR2 FYEKMQ (reference sequence). CDR3 sequence (DNA): TGTGCCAGCAGCTTTTCGGAAGCGGGATCCGGGGAGCTGTTTTTT. Its translation is CASSFSEAGSGELFF.

The V gene is TRBV7-2, the J gene TRBJ2-7, with TRBD1 matching over 7 bases. The CDR3 is 15 amino acids. Germline CDR1 and CDR2: SGHTA and FQGNSA. V lost 3 bases, J lost 3 bases, and 8 bases stayed unmatched. The CDR3 coding sequence is TGTGCCAGCAGCTTTATTTGGACAGGCCTCTACGAGCAGTACTTC. This translates into CASSFIWTGLYEQYF.

To note about this clone: Its ends do not fully match the called genes, so a read error is possible. The rearrangement links TRBV4-1 to TRBJ1-2; D is unclear. CDR1 is MGHRA and CDR2 is YSYEKL in the germline V gene. The CDR3 totals 13 residues. This chain's CDR3 is CASSQDGNYGYTF. In DNA, the CDR3 is TGCGCCAGCAGTCAAGACGGGAACTATGGCTACACCTTC.

The CDR3 sequence is CASSLGLPGNEQFF. In DNA, the CDR3 is TGCGCCAGCAGCTTGGGACTCCCCGGAAATGAGCAGTTCTTC. V is TRBV5-1 and J is TRBJ2-1; D remains unclear. V was shortened by 0 bases and J by 7 bases, with 11 bases between the two germline ends. CDR3 length equals 14 residues. The germline V gene has CDR1 SGHRS and CDR2 YFSETQ. The entire variable domain, with the rest obtained from reference TRBV5-1 and TRBJ2-1, is as follows: KAGVTQTPRYLIKTRGQQVTLSCSPISGHRSVSWYQQTPGQGLQFLFEYFSETQRNKGNFPGRFSGRQFSNSRSEMNVSTLELGDSALYLCASSLGLPGNEQFFGPGTRLTVL.

This clone has a single count. The V call is TRBV2, the J call TRBJ2-1; no clear D. Per the germline V gene, CDR1 is SNHLY and CDR2 is FYNNEI. V was clipped by 6 bases and J by 8 bases, with 17 bases between them. The CDR3 loop spans 14 amino acids. CDR3 DNA sequence: TGTGCCAGCAGCGAGACTCACGGGTCGGATGAGCAGTTCTTC. It yields the protein CASSETHGSDEQFF.

The chain carries TRBV4-1 and TRBJ2-3, with no clear D. This CDR3 has 12 amino acids. Germline V gene sequence: CDR1 MGHRA, CDR2 YSYEKL. V lost 4 bases and J lost 5, with 7 bases in between. The CDR3 spells CASSLNLDTQYF. The CDR3 DNA sequence: TGCGCCAGCAGCCTCAACTTAGATACGCAGTATTTT.

The chain joins TRBV6-5 to TRBJ2-1; 8 nucleotides align to TRBD2. The V gene end was trimmed by 6 bases and the J gene end by 8 bases; junction bases not matched to a gene: 12. The V gene's germline CDR1 is MNHEY and CDR2 SVGAGI. The CDR3 consists of 15 residues. The CDR3 nucleotides read TGTGCCAGCAGGGGAGCGGGGGCCTTTAAGGATGAGCAGTTCTTC. It codes for CASRGAGAFKDEQFF.

The CDR3 nucleotides are TGTGCCAGCAGCTCAGACAGGGGCACGTATGGCTACACCTTC. Translated: CASSSDRGTYGYTF. The V gene is TRBV7-2, the J gene TRBJ1-2; 8 bases map to TRBD1. The CDR3 loop spans 14 amino acids. The V gene's germline CDR1 is SGHTA and CDR2 FQGNSA. Trimming at V came to 4 bases and at J to 5 bases, leaving 6 bases not matched to a gene.

This chain links TRBV11-3 with TRBJ1-1; 7 bases are shared with TRBD1. In germline, CDR1 is SGHNT, CDR2 YENEEA. With 5 bases clipped from V and 0 bases from J, the junction kept 3 bases outside the gene matches. The CDR3 covers 14 residues. The CDR3, as DNA: TGTGCCAGCAGCGCGACAGGGATGAACACTGAAGCTTTCTTT. Amino acid sequence: CASSATGMNTEAFF.

This clone appeared once. J is TRBJ1-1 and V is TRBV5-4; 9 positions agree with TRBD1. The CDR3 spans 15 residues. J lost 1 base, V lost 4 bases, and 5 bases had no gene match. Germline V gene lookup returns CDR1 SGHNT and CDR2 YYREEE (reference sequence). CDR3 in amino acids: CASSRRQGENTEAFF. The CDR3 nucleotides read TGTGCCAGCAGCCGACGACAGGGGGAGAACACTGAAGCTTTCTTT.

The chain combines TRBV5-4 with TRBJ1-2; possible D gene TRBD1, 6 bases. The V end lost 3 bases, the J end lost 7 bases, and 25 bases lay between the germline ends. Germline-derived CDR1 and CDR2 are SGHNT and YYREEE (reference sequence). The CDR3 runs to 17 residues. The CDR3 bases are TGTGCCAGCAGCTCCCGAACAGGGAGTACACGATTAGGTGGCTACACCTTC. Translating it yields CASSSRTGSTRLGGYTF.

This clone was detected once. The chain uses TRBV19 and TRBJ1-4; maybe TRBD1 (5 bases). V was clipped by 0 bases and J by 10 bases, with 18 bases between them. CDR1 is LNHDA, CDR2 SQIVND, per germline (reference sequence). This CDR3 contains 16 residues. CDR3 loop: CASSIEVNTPGGKLFF. The CDR3 nucleotides are TGTGCCAGTAGTATAGAAGTGAACACCCCCGGGGGAAAACTGTTTTTT.

This clone came up once. V is TRBV29-1 and J is TRBJ2-1; TRBD2 aligns across 8 bases. This CDR3 has 14 residues. Germline CDR1 SQVTM, CDR2 ANQGSEA. V was pared by 4 bases and J by 7 bases, with 9 bases of the junction left unmatched. In DNA, the CDR3 is TGCAGCGTTGCCGAGCGGGGGAGGTATAATGAGCAGTTCTTC. This codes for CSVAERGRYNEQFF.

This clone has just a few counts. An end of the junction differs from the germline gene, which may be a read error. This chain connects TRBV7-9 to TRBJ1-5; D remains ambiguous. Germline loops: CDR1 SEHNR, CDR2 FQNEAQ (reference sequence). CDR3 size: 12 residues. The CDR3 bases are TGTTCCAGCAGTATTCAGGATCAGCCCCAGCATTTT. Encoded protein: CSSSIQDQPQHF.

The CDR3 sequence: CASSYSRTGAGELFF. CDR3 DNA sequence: TGTGCCAGCAGTTACAGTCGGACAGGGGCCGGGGAGCTGTTTTTT. This chain links TRBV6-5 with TRBJ2-2, with TRBD1 identical over 9 bases. The CDR3 totals 15 residues. V gave up 2 bases and J gave up 6 bases; unmatched junction bases: 4. Germline V lookup: CDR1 MNHEY, CDR2 SVGAGI.